Listed here are 20 T cell receptor beta chains from one sample, sequenced in a study of beta chain features in type 1 diabetes. Reverse transcription of all isolated RNA meant that expressed TCRB transcripts were sequenced. The assay was immunoSEQ multiplex PCR, and TCRdb's table has in-frame clones only and misses some. The sample carries more than 110,000 clones, less than 9% recorded once. Sequenced: central memory CD4+ T cells from blood. Receptors were obtained from a woman in her twenties or thirties in good health.

This chain links TRBV9 with TRBJ2-7; TRBD2 matches at 11 bases. The germline V gene encodes CDR1 SGDLS and CDR2 YYNGEE. This CDR3 spans 17 amino acids. V was pared by 3 bases and J by 5 bases, with 13 bases of the junction left unmatched. The CDR3 DNA reads as TGTGCCAGCAGCGAGGGAGGTTCTAGCGGGAGGAGTGACGAGCAGTACTTC. Its translation: CASSEGGSSGRSDEQYF. Using reference TRBV9 and TRBJ2-7 for the parts outside the CDR3, the full variable domain is DSGVTQTPKHLITATGQRVTLRCSPRSGDLSVYWYQQSLDQGLQFLIQYYNGEERAKGNILERFSAQQFPDLHSELNLSSLELGDSALYFCASSEGGSSGRSDEQYFGPGTRLTVT.

This clone showed up many times. This chain links TRBV4-3 with TRBJ2-1, with 7 bases that match TRBD2. J was trimmed by 1 base and V by 0 bases; bases with no gene match: 6. CDR1 is LGHNA and CDR2 is YSLEER in the germline V gene. The CDR3 has 17 amino acids. CDR3 in amino acids: CASSQDLGGVSYNEQFF. The CDR3 nucleotides read TGCGCCAGCAGCCAAGACCTGGGAGGGGTTTCCTACAATGAGCAGTTCTTC.

This clone showed up just a few times. The gene calls are TRBV7-2 and TRBJ2-7, with D possibly TRBD2 on 6 matching bases. Trimming stripped 3 bases from V and 0 bases from J, with 12 bases between. From germline, CDR1 is SGHTA and CDR2 FQGNSA. This CDR3 comprises 15 residues. The chain's CDR3 is CASSFGTPASYEQYF. The CDR3 region has the DNA TGTGCCAGCAGCTTTGGGACTCCGGCCTCCTACGAGCAGTACTTC. Full variable domain (outside the CDR3, taken from reference TRBV7-2 and TRBJ2-7): GAGVSQSPSNKVTEKGKDVELRCDPISGHTALYWYRQSLGQGLEFLIYFQGNSAPDKSGLPSDRFSAERTGGSVSTLTIQRTQQEDSAVYLCASSFGTPASYEQYFGPGTRLTVT.

A few counts support this clone. V is TRBV27 and J is TRBJ1-1, with a possible D match to TRBD1 (5 bases). The CDR3 has 16 residues. Germline CDR1 is MNHEY and CDR2 is SMNVEV (reference sequence). Trimming shortened V by 0 bases and J by 6 bases, and 17 bases separated the two germline ends. CDR3 nucleotides: TGTGCCAGCAGTTTATCGATGGCGGCAGGGCGGCCTGAAGCTTTCTTT. Translated, it gives CASSLSMAAGRPEAFF.

The chain couples TRBV28 to TRBJ2-7, with 8 positions matching TRBD1. The CDR3 has 14 residues. The V gene's germline CDR1 is MDHEN and CDR2 SYDVKM. The junction had 5 bases not matched to a gene; V was cut back by 7 bases and J by 0 bases. The CDR3 DNA reads TGTGCCAGCATCCGGGACAGGACCTCCTACGAGCAGTACTTC. Its protein product is CASIRDRTSYEQYF.

The chain joins TRBV5-1 to TRBJ2-1; 11 bases fit TRBD2. V lost 4 bases and J lost 4; bases outside the gene matches: 7. Germline V gene data show CDR1 as SGHRS and CDR2 as YFSETQ. This CDR3 comprises 16 residues. The CDR3 coding sequence is TGCGCCAGCAGCCCGGGGACTAGCGGCGTATACAATGAGCAGTTCTTC. Translating it yields CASSPGTSGVYNEQFF.

The chain is built from TRBV9 and TRBJ2-5, with TRBD2 matching over 13 bases. There are 17 residues in the CDR3. After removal of 3 bases from V and 0 bases from J, the junction contained 5 bases not matched to a gene. Germline V gives CDR1 SGDLS, CDR2 YYNGEE. In DNA, the CDR3 is TGTGCCAGCAGCGCGGGACTAGCGGGACACAACCAAGAGACCCAGTACTTC. Translating gives CASSAGLAGHNQETQYF. Complete variable domain (other parts from reference TRBV9 and TRBJ2-5): DSGVTQTPKHLITATGQRVTLRCSPRSGDLSVYWYQQSLDQGLQFLIQYYNGEERAKGNILERFSAQQFPDLHSELNLSSLELGDSALYFCASSAGLAGHNQETQYFGPGTRLLVL.

The V call is TRBV4-3, the J call TRBJ2-2, with D possibly being TRBD2 (5 bases). The V end lost 4 bases, the J end lost 4 bases, and 10 bases lay between the germline ends. The CDR3 contains 14 residues. Germline CDR1 and CDR2: LGHNA and YSLEER. The CDR3 bases are TGCGCCAGCAGCCGTAGCGACCGCACCGGGGAGCTGTTTTTT. This gives the protein CASSRSDRTGELFF.

V and J are TRBV7-3 and TRBJ2-2; 8 nucleotides line up with TRBD2. The CDR3 length is 14 residues. The germline V gene has CDR1 SGHTA and CDR2 FQGTGA. With 5 bases clipped from V and 5 bases from J, the junction kept 4 bases outside the gene matches. The CDR3 region is CASSPGTRTGELFF. The CDR3, as DNA: TGTGCCAGCAGCCCCGGGACTAGAACCGGGGAGCTGTTTTTT.

The rearrangement joins TRBV7-3 to TRBJ2-1, with TRBD2 identical over 9 bases. Germline V gives CDR1 SGHTA, CDR2 FQGTGA. Germline trimming cut 0 bases from V and 3 bases from J; bases unmatched to any gene: 18. The CDR3 sequence is 21 residues long. The CDR3 loop reads CASSLTPGSGRSRRGYNEQFF. In DNA form, the CDR3 reads TGTGCCAGCAGCTTAACGCCGGGAAGCGGGAGGAGCAGAAGGGGCTACAATGAGCAGTTCTTC. The full variable domain, rest sourced from reference TRBV7-3 and TRBJ2-1, is GAGVSQTPSNKVTEKGKYVELRCDPISGHTALYWYRQSLGQGPEFLIYFQGTGAADDSGLPNDRFFAVRPEGSVSTLKIQRTERGDSAVYLCASSLTPGSGRSRRGYNEQFFGPGTRLTVL.

This clone was counted a few times. The chain uses TRBV18 and TRBJ1-2, with TRBD1 matching over 8 bases. The CDR3 sequence is 16 residues long. V shed 5 bases, J shed 0 bases, and the junction held 8 bases outside the gene matches. CDR1 and CDR2 (germline): KGHSH, LQKENI. The CDR3 here is CASSIQGGTANYGYTF. For the CDR3, the DNA is TGTGCCAGCTCAATACAGGGGGGAACCGCTAACTATGGCTACACCTTC.

This clone was picked up many times. The chain carries TRBV10-3 and TRBJ2-1, with 9 positions matching TRBD2. The CDR3 runs 15 residues. The trim removed 4 bases at V and 6 bases at J, leaving 7 bases unmatched. Germline loops: CDR1 ENHRY, CDR2 SYGVKD. The CDR3 sequence is CAISVETSGFNEQFF. In DNA, the CDR3 is TGTGCCATCAGTGTTGAGACTAGCGGTTTCAATGAGCAGTTCTTC.

This clone has more than one count but fewer than ten. The chain has TRBV5-1 and TRBJ2-5; D is possibly TRBD1 (5 bases). Germline CDR1 is SGHRS and CDR2 is YFSETQ. V was pared by 1 base and J by 2 bases, with 9 bases between. This CDR3 comprises 14 residues. The CDR3 here is CASSLYQGQETQYF. The DNA for the CDR3 is TGCGCCAGCAGCTTGTATCAGGGACAAGAGACCCAGTACTTC. The full variable domain, its missing parts supplied by reference TRBV5-1 and TRBJ2-5, is KAGVTQTPRYLIKTRGQQVTLSCSPISGHRSVSWYQQTPGQGLQFLFEYFSETQRNKGNFPGRFSGRQFSNSRSEMNVSTLELGDSALYLCASSLYQGQETQYFGPGTRLLVL.

This clone was picked up a small number of times. J is TRBJ2-1 and V is TRBV7-2, with TRBD2 identical over 9 bases. Germline V gene lookup returns CDR1 SGHTA and CDR2 FQGNSA. The CDR3 length is 12 residues. With 5 bases clipped from V and 9 bases from J, the junction kept 2 bases outside the gene matches. CDR3 nucleotide sequence: TGTGCCAGCAGCCGCGGGAGGGGTGAGCAGTTCTTC. Translation: CASSRGRGEQFF.

The rearrangement links TRBV19 to TRBJ2-3; a weak D match, TRBD1 (5 bases). V dropped 8 bases and J dropped 4 bases, with 16 bases sitting between them. Germline assignment: CDR1 LNHDA and CDR2 SQIVND (reference sequence). The CDR3 has 14 amino acids. In DNA form, the CDR3 reads TGTGCCAGTTCAGGGATGGATAGCCCAGATACGCAGTATTTT. Its translation is CASSGMDSPDTQYF.

V is TRBV7-2 and J is TRBJ2-7, with unresolved D. V lost 5 bases to trimming and J lost 0 bases, with 5 bases between them. Germline CDR1 is SGHTA and CDR2 is FQGNSA. CDR3 size: 12 residues. The CDR3: CASSLSSYEQYF. CDR3 DNA: TGTGCCAGCAGCCTGAGCTCCTACGAGCAGTACTTC.

The chain is built from TRBV2 and TRBJ1-5; TRBD1 might be the D (6 bases). CDR3 length: 13 amino acids. V lost 10 bases, J lost 5 bases, and 15 bases lay in between. Germline-derived CDR1 and CDR2 are SNHLY and FYNNEI. The CDR3: CATTLNRDQPQHF. Here the CDR3 DNA reads TGTGCCACCACGTTAAACAGGGATCAGCCCCAGCATTTT.

This clone was seen more than once but under ten times. V is TRBV18 and J is TRBJ1-1, with D possibly TRBD1 on 5 matching bases. The V end was cut by 3 bases, the J end by 2 bases, with 13 bases between. CDR3 length: 15 residues. Germline V CDR1 and CDR2: KGHSH, LQKENI. CDR3 bases: TGTGCCAGCTCACCTTTGGGACTCCAAAACACTGAAGCTTTCTTT. Protein sequence: CASSPLGLQNTEAFF.

This clone occurred a few times. The rearrangement uses TRBV15 and TRBJ2-7, with a tentative D call TRBD1 (8 bases). This CDR3 comprises 16 residues. The V end was cut by 1 base, the J end by 2 bases, with 15 bases between. Germline V gives CDR1 LNHNV, CDR2 YYDKDF (reference sequence). The CDR3 region is CATSRADRGLTYEQYF. The DNA of the CDR3 is TGTGCCACCAGCAGAGCCGACAGGGGACTAACCTACGAGCAGTACTTC. Looking up the rest from reference TRBV15 and TRBJ2-7 gives the full variable domain: DAMVIQNPRYQVTQFGKPVTLSCSQTLNHNVMYWYQQKSSQAPKLLFHYYDKDFNNEADTPDNFQSRRPNTSFCFLDIRSPGLGDTAMYLCATSRADRGLTYEQYFGPGTRLTVT.

V gene TRBV27 combines with J gene TRBJ1-5; possibly TRBD1 for D (6 bases). Trimming cost V 6 bases and J 1 base, with 10 bases left between them. Germline CDR1 reads MNHEY; CDR2 reads SMNVEV (reference sequence). CDR3 length: 14 amino acids. This CDR3 is CASRQGGSNQPQHF. The CDR3 DNA sequence: TGTGCCAGCAGACAGGGAGGGAGCAATCAGCCCCAGCATTTT.